In its sample, the clone carrying this T cell receptor beta chain was seen a few times. Its cognate antigen is unknown. TCRdb fed the 5' RACE reads into MiXCR, producing one record per CDR3 protein. The sample records some 50,000 distinct CDR3 sequences, around 5.2% being singletons. V was pared by 6 bases and J by 3 bases, with 9 bases between. From germline, CDR1 is MNHEY and CDR2 SVGAGI. The CDR3 spans 12 residues. These data are taken from a study of early T cells in non-severe SARS-CoV-2 infection. Study-wide background: Bulk RNA isolated from unsorted whole blood underwent sequencing; chains were not paired.

Study-wide results and limits: The matching step, a VDJdb search, favored anti-spike CD8 responses and missed private and CD4 specificities.

The genes are TRBV6-5 and TRBJ2-7; perhaps TRBD1 as D (5 bases). The receptor was isolated from an adult who was a healthcare worker with PCR-confirmed SARS-CoV-2 infection or an uninfected control (not recorded which). The sequencing input was whole blood. This chain's CDR3 is CASSPDNYEQYF. DNA for the CDR3: TGTGCCAGCAGCCCGGACAACTACGAGCAGTACTTC.